The 26 T cell receptor beta chains reported below all come from one sample, sequenced in a study of identical twins. TCRdb re-analysed the 5' RACE reads in MiXCR, keeping a single row per CDR3 protein. The table lists hundreds of thousands of distinct CDR3 sequences, approximately 6% of them singletons. Sequences were obtained from naive T cells sorted from blood. The origin of the receptors is a man between 18 and 35 years old in good health.

This clonotype has more than one count but fewer than ten. This chain joins TRBV10-3 and TRBJ2-1; 10 nucleotides align to TRBD2. Germline V gives CDR1 ENHRY, CDR2 SYGVKD. The V gene end was trimmed by 3 bases and the J gene end by 9 bases; junction bases not matched to a gene: 20. The CDR3 consists of 19 residues. The CDR3 is CAISESITSGRAGASEQFF. The CDR3 DNA follows: TGTGCCATCAGTGAAAGCATAACCAGCGGGAGGGCCGGGGCAAGTGAGCAGTTCTTC.

There are a few counts of this clonotype. V and J are TRBV12-3 or TRBV12-4 and TRBJ1-5, with D perhaps TRBD1 (5 bases). With 6 bases removed from V and 11 bases from J, the gap between germline ends came to 14 bases. The CDR3 runs to 12 residues. The CDR3 DNA reads TGTGCCAGCAGCCAGCCCCCGGGGGCCCAGCATTTT. This sequence encodes CASSQPPGAQHF.

The rearrangement joins TRBV6-5 to TRBJ1-1; D is perhaps TRBD1 (6 bases). CDR3 length equals 12 residues. Germline CDR1 and CDR2: MNHEY and SVGAGI. V gave up 10 bases and J gave up 3 bases, with 12 bases separating them. CDR3 sequence (DNA): TGTGCCACCACACAGGGAGACACTGAAGCTTTCTTT. It yields the protein CATTQGDTEAFF.

This clonotype was observed many times. The chain recombines TRBV12-3 or TRBV12-4 with TRBJ2-2, with D possibly being TRBD1 (5 bases). V was shortened by 2 bases and J by 4 bases, with 14 bases between the two germline ends. This CDR3 contains 16 residues. CDR3 residues: CASSLLAGQGTGELFF. The CDR3 DNA follows: TGTGCCAGCAGTTTATTGGCAGGGCAGGGCACCGGGGAGCTGTTTTTT.

This clonotype appeared many times. The junction differs from germline at one of its ends, possibly a read error. The chain couples TRBV12-3 or TRBV12-4 to TRBJ2-1; 11 bases fit TRBD2. The CDR3 runs 14 residues. The CDR3 DNA reads as TGTGCCAGCAGATTAGCGGGAGGGCCTAATGAGCAGTTCTTC. It encodes CASRLAGGPNEQFF.

Regarding this clonotype: It may be a read error: a sequence one base away is much more abundant. This chain connects TRBV12-3 or TRBV12-4 to TRBJ2-3; D is perhaps TRBD1 (6 bases). The CDR3 length is 15 residues. CDR3 in amino acids: CASSSGQPGTDAQYF. The CDR3 region has the DNA TGTGCCAGCAGTTCAGGACAGCCCGGCACAGATGCGCAGTATTTT.

Concerning this clonotype: A much larger clonotype is one base distant, so this may be a read error. This chain connects TRBV3-1 to TRBJ2-1, with D possibly being TRBD2 (6 bases). The germline gives CDR1 LGHDT, CDR2 YNNKEL (reference sequence). The V gene lost 2 bases and the J gene lost 0 bases, with 11 bases spanning the gap. The CDR3 loop spans 16 amino acids. The CDR3 DNA follows: TGTGCCAGCAGCCAAAGGAGGGCTAGCTCCTACAATGAGCAGTTCTTC. Its translation is CASSQRRASSYNEQFF.

The rearrangement links TRBV5-1 to TRBJ2-7, with 12 bases lining up with TRBD2. CDR3 length: 15 residues. With 5 bases clipped from V and 3 bases from J, the junction kept 6 bases outside the gene matches. Germline assignment: CDR1 SGHRS and CDR2 YFSETQ. CDR3 sequence reads: CASRRGTSGFYEQYV. In DNA, the CDR3 is TGCGCCAGCAGGCGGGGGACTAGCGGGTTCTACGAGCAGTACGTC.

The V call is TRBV7-9, the J call TRBJ2-7, with D unclear. The V gene lost 5 bases and the J gene lost 3 bases, with 14 bases spanning the gap. The CDR3 loop spans 14 amino acids. The germline CDR1 and CDR2 sequences are SEHNR and FQNEAQ (reference sequence). In DNA, the CDR3 is TGTGCCAGCAGCCCTCCTGCGTCGGGCTACGAGCAGTACTTC. This sequence encodes CASSPPASGYEQYF.

About this clonotype itself: A much larger clone lies a single base off, so this may be a read error. As the CDR3 is not closed by the conserved phenylalanine or tryptophan, this likely results from a read error. The chain recombines TRBV20-1 with TRBJ2-2, with D perhaps TRBD2 (6 bases). The V end lost 1 base, the J end lost 6 bases, and 12 bases lay between the germline ends. CDR3 length: 14 residues. Germline V gene lookup returns CDR1 DFQATT and CDR2 SNEGSKA (reference sequence). Here the CDR3 reads CSARVGRGAGELFL. CDR3 DNA sequence: TGCAGTGCTAGAGTCGGGAGAGGGGCCGGGGAGCTGTTTCTT.

This clonotype was found many times. The chain carries TRBV5-1 and TRBJ2-1; 8 bases map to TRBD1. In germline, CDR1 is SGHRS, CDR2 YFSETQ. With V trimmed by 5 bases and J by 4 bases, 2 bases remained unmatched. This CDR3 contains 13 residues. As DNA, the CDR3 is TGCGCCAGCAGTTGGACAGGGTACAATGAGCAGTTCTTC. Translation gives CASSWTGYNEQFF. Variable domain in full (rest from reference TRBV5-1 and TRBJ2-1): KAGVTQTPRYLIKTRGQQVTLSCSPISGHRSVSWYQQTPGQGLQFLFEYFSETQRNKGNFPGRFSGRQFSNSRSEMNVSTLELGDSALYLCASSWTGYNEQFFGPGTRLTVL.

This chain joins TRBV7-8 and TRBJ2-1; D is possibly TRBD2 (6 bases). CDR3 length equals 15 residues. CDR1 SGHVS and CDR2 FQNEAQ come from the germline V gene. V shed 1 base and J shed 6 bases, with 13 bases lying between them. CDR3 DNA sequence: TGTGCCAGCAGCTTAGGTCGGGACTCAATCAATGAGCAGTTCTTC. Protein sequence: CASSLGRDSINEQFF.

This clonotype came up a few times. The chain uses TRBV14 and TRBJ1-5; D remains ambiguous. The CDR3 consists of 12 residues. Germline CDR1 reads SGHDN; CDR2 reads FVKESK. V lost 3 bases, J lost 6 bases, and 6 bases lay in between. As DNA, the CDR3 is TGTGCCAGCAGCCAGGGCCCTCAGCCCCAGCATTTT. Translation gives CASSQGPQPQHF.

This clonotype was recorded at least ten times. V usage is TRBV20-1 and J usage is TRBJ1-1; TRBD1 might be the D (5 bases). The CDR3 contains 13 residues. Germline-derived CDR1 and CDR2 are DFQATT and SNEGSKA (reference sequence). V dropped 0 bases and J dropped 10 bases, with 15 bases sitting between them. CDR3 sequence (DNA): TGCAGTGCTAGAGATCTTGGACATCCTAGAGCTTTCTTT. Translation: CSARDLGHPRAFF.

The CDR3 coding sequence is TGTGCCAGCAGTTCAGGGGGCGACGAGCAGTACGTC. Translating gives CASSSGGDEQYV. V usage is TRBV12-3 or TRBV12-4 and J usage is TRBJ2-7; TRBD1 aligns across 8 bases. The CDR3 has 12 residues. Germline trimming cut 4 bases from V and 5 bases from J; bases unmatched to any gene: 1.

This clonotype showed up many times. V usage is TRBV29-1 and J usage is TRBJ2-1; no definite D call. The CDR3 totals 11 residues. V lost 7 bases and J lost 7, with 11 bases in between. Germline CDR1 and CDR2: SQVTM and ANQGSEA. CDR3 nucleotides: TGCAGCGCCCCGTCCCAGAATGAGCAGTTCTTC. Translating it yields CSAPSQNEQFF.

This clonotype was picked up many times. V gene TRBV29-1 combines with J gene TRBJ2-6; weak D call: TRBD1 (6 bases). The CDR3 is 14 amino acids. V was trimmed by 7 bases and J by 2 bases, leaving 12 bases between them. The germline CDR1 and CDR2 sequences are SQVTM and ANQGSEA. CDR3 protein: CSAYAGAGANVLTF. CDR3 nucleotides: TGCAGCGCCTATGCAGGGGCTGGGGCCAACGTCCTGACTTTC.

V usage is TRBV5-1 and J usage is TRBJ2-7; TRBD2 matches 7 bases. Trimming at V came to 3 bases and at J to 9 bases, leaving 9 bases not matched to a gene. The germline V gene has CDR1 SGHRS and CDR2 YFSETQ. CDR3 length: 13 residues. In nucleotides, the CDR3 is TGCGCCAGCAGCTCAACTTTACTAGCGTCGCAGTACTTC. It codes for CASSSTLLASQYF. Looking up the rest from reference TRBV5-1 and TRBJ2-7 gives the full variable domain: KAGVTQTPRYLIKTRGQQVTLSCSPISGHRSVSWYQQTPGQGLQFLFEYFSETQRNKGNFPGRFSGRQFSNSRSEMNVSTLELGDSALYLCASSSTLLASQYFGPGTRLTVT.

This clonotype was observed a handful of times. J is TRBJ1-2 and V is TRBV12-3 or TRBV12-4; D unresolved. This CDR3 has 15 amino acids. The V gene lost 4 bases and the J gene lost 6 bases, with 18 bases spanning the gap. The chain's CDR3 is CASSWGWAQTNGYTF. DNA for the CDR3: TGTGCCAGCAGTTGGGGATGGGCACAAACTAATGGCTACACCTTC.

A few counts support this clonotype. V is TRBV4-2 and J is TRBJ2-7; the D gene is possibly TRBD1 (6 bases). V lost 1 base to trimming and J lost 0 bases, with 19 bases between them. The germline V gene encodes CDR1 LGHNA and CDR2 YNFKEQ. This CDR3 is built from 18 residues. This chain's CDR3 is CASSQVDPIRGISYEQYF. DNA for the CDR3: TGTGCCAGCAGCCAAGTTGACCCCATTAGGGGGATCTCCTACGAGCAGTACTTC.

This clonotype was counted at least ten times. The V call is TRBV10-3, the J call TRBJ2-3; D unresolved. The V gene's germline CDR1 is ENHRY and CDR2 SYGVKD. This CDR3 has 11 amino acids. V shed 7 bases and J shed 5 bases, with 7 bases lying between them. CDR3 region: CAINVEDTQYF. CDR3 DNA: TGTGCCATCAACGTGGAAGATACGCAGTATTTT.

This clonotype was counted a few times. The rearrangement joins TRBV28 to TRBJ1-1; 8 bases are shared with TRBD1. Germline CDR1 is MDHEN and CDR2 is SYDVKM. The CDR3 runs 15 residues. J lost 4 bases, V lost 7 bases, and 11 bases had no gene match. The CDR3 nucleotides read TGTGCCAGCAACCTAAGGACAGGGTGGGTCACTGAAGCTTTCTTT. It specifies CASNLRTGWVTEAFF.

This clonotype was observed at least ten times. V usage is TRBV29-1 and J usage is TRBJ2-4, with D uncertain. This CDR3 comprises 11 residues. Germline loops: CDR1 SQVTM, CDR2 ANQGSEA. V was trimmed by 1 base and J by 7 bases, leaving 5 bases between them. The CDR3 sequence is CSVEVLNIQYF. CDR3 nucleotide sequence: TGCAGCGTTGAAGTCTTGAACATTCAGTACTTC.

This clonotype was seen repeatedly, ten times or more. The gene calls are TRBV3-1 and TRBJ1-5, with D possibly TRBD1 on 5 matching bases. CDR3 length: 15 residues. V gave up 0 bases and J gave up 6 bases, with 12 bases separating them. In germline, CDR1 is LGHDT, CDR2 YNNKEL (reference sequence). The chain's CDR3 is CASSQDGRGIQPQHF. The CDR3 DNA follows: TGTGCCAGCAGCCAAGATGGTAGGGGAATTCAGCCCCAGCATTTT.

The chain combines TRBV12-3 or TRBV12-4 with TRBJ1-3; D is uncertain. The CDR3 is 15 amino acids. V lost 7 bases, J lost 4 bases, and 17 bases lay in between. DNA for the CDR3: TGTGCCAGCACCCCCGAAGTTGGGGTCGGAAACACCATATATTTT. Protein sequence: CASTPEVGVGNTIYF.

This clonotype was seen many times. V usage is TRBV24-1 and J usage is TRBJ2-3; 12 positions match TRBD1. V shed 2 bases and J 4 bases; nucleotides not matched to a gene: 3. The CDR3 totals 16 residues. Germline values: CDR1 KGHDR, CDR2 SFDVKD. The CDR3 loop is CATSDSGTGGSDTQYF. CDR3 DNA: TGTGCCACCAGTGATTCCGGGACAGGGGGCTCAGATACGCAGTATTTT.